A selection of T cell receptor beta chains follows, all from one sample in a study of control samples from healthy donors and cancer patients. TCRdb's copy holds only in-frame clones and misses some; the assay was immunoSEQ multiplex PCR. The sample comprises 120,000 or so clones, about 86% of which are singletons, and roughly 12% rests with the top ten. Sequencing was carried out using blood. The receptors were sampled from a man aged 25 to 40 in good health. Both conserved end residues are part of each CDR3. A D gene is named only where the DNA matches it firmly. Clone size, where shown, is once, few, many, or a class for clones that have expanded.

v_gene	d_gene	j_gene	len	abundance	CDR3aa	CDR3nt
TRBV10-3	TRBD1	TRBJ1-2	14	-	CAISGQGANYGYTF	TGTGCCATCAGTGGACAGGGAGCTAACTATGGCTACACCTTC
TRBV5-5	-	TRBJ1-2	14	-	CASSLLFAVGGYTF	TGTGCCAGCAGCTTGTTGTTTGCTGTAGGTGGCTACACCTTC
TRBV6-6	-	TRBJ1-5	20	-	CASSPRVRRERGVSNQPQHF	TGTGCCAGCAGTCCACGAGTCCGACGTGAGAGGGGAGTTAGCAATCAGCCCCAGCATTTT
TRBV19	-	TRBJ2-5	13	-	CASSSQGGETQYF	TGTGCCAGTAGTTCACAGGGAGGAGAGACCCAGTACTTC
TRBV4-2	-	TRBJ1-1	15	-	CASSQMDRTNTEAFF	TGTGCCAGCAGCCAAATGGACAGAACGAACACTGAAGCTTTCTTT
TRBV6-1	-	TRBJ2-4	14	once	CASSDLGSRNIQYF	TGTGCCAGCAGTGACCTAGGTAGCCGGAACATTCAGTACTTC
TRBV5-6	-	TRBJ1-1	15	-	CASSLAPGVVTEAFF	TGTGCCAGCAGCTTGGCCCCAGGGGTTGTCACTGAAGCTTTCTTT
TRBV7-8	TRBD1	TRBJ1-1	15	-	CASRRYRGTNTEAFF	TGTGCCAGCAGGCGGTACAGGGGTACCAACACTGAAGCTTTCTTT
TRBV30	-	TRBJ1-1	12	-	CAWTGGGPEAFF	TGTGCCTGGACGGGTGGCGGACCTGAAGCTTTCTTT
TRBV19	-	TRBJ1-2	13	-	CASSIGKGDGYTF	TGTGCCAGTAGTATCGGTAAAGGTGATGGCTACACCTTC
TRBV3-1/TRBV3-2	-	TRBJ1-1	15	-	CASSQVRSLGTEAFF	TGTGCCAGCAGCCAAGTGCGCAGTTTAGGCACTGAAGCTTTCTTT
TRBV25-1	TRBD1	TRBJ1-2	17	-	CASSATSGTEVPYGYTF	TGTGCCAGCAGTGCAACCTCCGGGACAGAAGTTCCTTATGGCTACACCTTC
TRBV18	TRBD2	TRBJ2-1	15	-	CASSRLAGGNNEQFF	TGTGCCAGCTCGCGACTAGCGGGAGGGAACAATGAGCAGTTCTTC
TRBV2	-	TRBJ1-5	15	few	CASSEYGAVNQPQHF	TGTGCCAGCAGTGAGTACGGGGCCGTGAATCAGCCCCAGCATTTT
TRBV14	TRBD1	TRBJ1-2	15	-	CASSQDLQGARGYTF	TGTGCCAGCAGCCAAGATCTACAGGGGGCGCGAGGCTACACCTTC
TRBV2	-	TRBJ1-2	15	-	CASSLSGATRHGYTF	TGTGCCAGCTCTCTATCGGGGGCTACTCGACATGGCTACACCTTC
TRBV6-5	-	TRBJ2-2	14	-	CATARALDTGELFF	TGTGCCACCGCCCGGGCCCTGGACACCGGGGAGCTGTTTTTT
TRBV9	-	TRBJ1-3	15	few	CASSVVSGQGNTIYF	TGTGCCAGCAGCGTAGTGTCGGGCCAGGGAAACACCATATATTTT
TRBV5-1	-	TRBJ1-5	14	-	CASSPTGSNQPQHF	TGCGCCAGCAGCCCGACAGGTAGCAATCAGCCCCAGCATTTT
TRBV11-3	-	TRBJ1-5	14	-	CASSLEGGNQPQHF	TGTGCCAGCAGCTTAGAGGGGGGCAATCAGCCCCAGCATTTT
TRBV7-2	-	TRBJ2-7	14	-	CASSLASVPYEQYF	TGTGCCAGCAGCTTAGCAAGCGTCCCCTACGAGCAGTACTTC
TRBV10-3	-	TRBJ1-1	15	-	CAISERQLMNTEAFF	TGTGCCATCAGTGAGCGACAGCTTATGAACACTGAAGCTTTCTTT
TRBV9	-	TRBJ1-2	13	-	CASSVGADYGYTF	TGTGCCAGCAGCGTAGGTGCGGACTATGGCTACACCTTC
TRBV15	-	TRBJ2-1	12	-	CATRGIYNEQFF	TGTGCCACCAGGGGTATTTACAATGAGCAGTTCTTC